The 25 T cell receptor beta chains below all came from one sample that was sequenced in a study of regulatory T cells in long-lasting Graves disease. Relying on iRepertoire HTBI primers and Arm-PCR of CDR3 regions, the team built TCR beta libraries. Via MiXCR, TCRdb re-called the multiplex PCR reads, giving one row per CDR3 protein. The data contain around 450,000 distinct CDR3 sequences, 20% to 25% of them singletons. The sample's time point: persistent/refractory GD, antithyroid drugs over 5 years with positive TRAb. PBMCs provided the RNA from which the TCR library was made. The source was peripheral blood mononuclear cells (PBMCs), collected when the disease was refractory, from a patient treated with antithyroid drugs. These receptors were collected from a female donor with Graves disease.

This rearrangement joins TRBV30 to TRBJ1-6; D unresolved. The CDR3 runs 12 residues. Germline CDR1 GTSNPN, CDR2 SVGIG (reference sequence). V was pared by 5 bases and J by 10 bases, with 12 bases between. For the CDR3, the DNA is TGTGCCTGGCATCGTCCCTTCTCACCCCTCCACTTT. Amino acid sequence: CAWHRPFSPLHF.

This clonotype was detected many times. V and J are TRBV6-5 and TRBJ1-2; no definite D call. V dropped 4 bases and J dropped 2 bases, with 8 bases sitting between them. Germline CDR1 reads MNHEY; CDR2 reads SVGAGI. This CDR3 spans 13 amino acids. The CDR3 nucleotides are TGTGCCAGCAGTTTCTCCAGGAACTATGGCTACACCTTC. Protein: CASSFSRNYGYTF.

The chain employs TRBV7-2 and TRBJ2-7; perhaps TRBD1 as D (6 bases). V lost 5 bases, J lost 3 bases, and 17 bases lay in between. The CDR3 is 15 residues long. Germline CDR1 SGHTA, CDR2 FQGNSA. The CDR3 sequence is CASSPSLGQVYEQYF. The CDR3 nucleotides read TGTGCCAGCAGCCCCTCCTTGGGACAAGTCTACGAGCAGTACTTC.

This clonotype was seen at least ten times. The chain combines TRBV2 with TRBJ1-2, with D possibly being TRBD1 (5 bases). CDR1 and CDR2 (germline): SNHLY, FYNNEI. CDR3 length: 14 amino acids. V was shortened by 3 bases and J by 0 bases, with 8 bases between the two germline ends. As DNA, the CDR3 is TGTGCCAGCAGTGATAGCAGGGCTAACTATGGCTACACCTTC. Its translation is CASSDSRANYGYTF. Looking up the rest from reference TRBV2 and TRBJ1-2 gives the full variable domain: EPEVTQTPSHQVTQMGQEVILRCVPISNHLYFYWYRQILGQKVEFLVSFYNNEISEKSEIFDDQFSVERPDGSNFTLKIRSTKLEDSAMYFCASSDSRANYGYTFGSGTRLTVV.

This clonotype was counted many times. CDR3 protein: CASSLVATTAHEQYF. The CDR3 nucleotides read TGTGCCAGCAGCTTGGTGGCGACGACCGCTCACGAGCAGTACTTC. The gene calls are TRBV7-8 and TRBJ2-7, with D unresolved. This CDR3 spans 15 amino acids. Trimming stripped 3 bases from V and 5 bases from J, with 17 bases between. Germline CDR1 reads SGHVS; CDR2 reads FQNEAQ.

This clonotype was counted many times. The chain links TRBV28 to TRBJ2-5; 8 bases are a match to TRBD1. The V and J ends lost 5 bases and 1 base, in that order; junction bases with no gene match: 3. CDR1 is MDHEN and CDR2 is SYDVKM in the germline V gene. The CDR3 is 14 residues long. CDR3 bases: TGTGCCAGCAGTGGCGGGACAGGCCAAGAGACCCAGTACTTC. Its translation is CASSGGTGQETQYF.

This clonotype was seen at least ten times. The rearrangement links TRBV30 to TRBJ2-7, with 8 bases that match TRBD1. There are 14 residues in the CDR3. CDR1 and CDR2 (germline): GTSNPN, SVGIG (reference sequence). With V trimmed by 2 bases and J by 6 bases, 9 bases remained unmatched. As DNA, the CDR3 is TGTGCCTGGAGTTCCGGGACAGGCACCCTCGAGCAGTACTTC. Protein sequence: CAWSSGTGTLEQYF.

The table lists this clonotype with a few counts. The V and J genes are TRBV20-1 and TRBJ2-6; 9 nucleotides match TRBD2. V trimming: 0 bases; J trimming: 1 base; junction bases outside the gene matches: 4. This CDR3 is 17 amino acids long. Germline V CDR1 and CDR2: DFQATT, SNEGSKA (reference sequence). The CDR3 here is CSARDPSGDSGANVLTF. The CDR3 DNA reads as TGCAGTGCTAGAGATCCTAGCGGGGATTCTGGGGCCAACGTCCTGACTTTC.

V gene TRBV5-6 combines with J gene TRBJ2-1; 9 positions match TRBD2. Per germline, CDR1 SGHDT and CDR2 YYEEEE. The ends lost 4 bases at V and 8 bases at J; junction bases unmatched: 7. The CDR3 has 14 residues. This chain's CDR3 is CASSGGTSLYEQFF. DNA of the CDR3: TGTGCCAGCAGCGGCGGGACTAGCCTCTATGAGCAGTTCTTC.

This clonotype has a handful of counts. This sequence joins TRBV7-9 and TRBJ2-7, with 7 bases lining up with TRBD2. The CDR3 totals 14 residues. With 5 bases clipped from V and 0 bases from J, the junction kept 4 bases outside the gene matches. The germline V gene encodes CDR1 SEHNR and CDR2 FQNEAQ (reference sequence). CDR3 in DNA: TGTGCCAGCAGCAATGCGGGAGACTCCTACGAGCAGTACTTC. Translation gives CASSNAGDSYEQYF.

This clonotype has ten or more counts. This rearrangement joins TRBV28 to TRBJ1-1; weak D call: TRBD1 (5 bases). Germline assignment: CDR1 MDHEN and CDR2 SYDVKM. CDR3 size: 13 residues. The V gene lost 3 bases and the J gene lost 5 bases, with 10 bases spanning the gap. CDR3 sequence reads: CASSFAGITEAFF. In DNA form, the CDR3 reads TGTGCCAGCAGTTTTGCAGGGATTACTGAAGCTTTCTTT.

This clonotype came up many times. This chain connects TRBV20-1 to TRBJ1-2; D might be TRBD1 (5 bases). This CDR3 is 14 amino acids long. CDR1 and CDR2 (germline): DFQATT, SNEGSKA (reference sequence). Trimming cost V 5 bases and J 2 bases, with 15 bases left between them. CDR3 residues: CSAGDPTENYGYTF. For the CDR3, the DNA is TGCAGTGCTGGGGACCCGACGGAGAACTATGGCTACACCTTC.

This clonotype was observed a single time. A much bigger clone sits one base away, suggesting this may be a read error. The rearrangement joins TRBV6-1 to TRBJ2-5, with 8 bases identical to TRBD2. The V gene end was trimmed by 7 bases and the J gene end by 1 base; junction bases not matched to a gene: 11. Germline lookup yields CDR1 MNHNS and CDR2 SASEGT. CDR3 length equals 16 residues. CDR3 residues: CASTRPAGDFQETQYF. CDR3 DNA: TGTGCCAGCACCAGACCAGCGGGAGATTTCCAAGAGACCCAGTACTTC.

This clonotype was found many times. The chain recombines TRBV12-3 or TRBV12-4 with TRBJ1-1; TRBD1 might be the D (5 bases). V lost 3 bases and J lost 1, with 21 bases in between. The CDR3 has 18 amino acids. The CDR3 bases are TGTGCCAGCAGTTTTTTGGGTGGGGCCCGAAGGGGGAACACTGAAGCTTTCTTT. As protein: CASSFLGGARRGNTEAFF.

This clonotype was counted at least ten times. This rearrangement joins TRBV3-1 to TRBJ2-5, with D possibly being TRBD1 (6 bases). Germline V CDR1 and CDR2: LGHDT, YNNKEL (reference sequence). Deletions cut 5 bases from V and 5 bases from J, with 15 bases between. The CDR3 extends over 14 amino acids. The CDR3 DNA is TGTGCCAGCAGCTCAGCACAGGGTTGGGAGACCCAGTACTTC. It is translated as CASSSAQGWETQYF.

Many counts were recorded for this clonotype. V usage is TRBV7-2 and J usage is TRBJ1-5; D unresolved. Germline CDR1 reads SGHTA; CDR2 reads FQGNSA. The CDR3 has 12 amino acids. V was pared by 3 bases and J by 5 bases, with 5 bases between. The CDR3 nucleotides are TGTGCCAGCAGCTTTACGGATCAGCCCCAGCATTTT. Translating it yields CASSFTDQPQHF.

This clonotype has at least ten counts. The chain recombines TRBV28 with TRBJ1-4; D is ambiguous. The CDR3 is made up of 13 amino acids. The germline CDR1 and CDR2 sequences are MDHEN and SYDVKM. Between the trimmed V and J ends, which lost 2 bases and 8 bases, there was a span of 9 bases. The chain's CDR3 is CASSLVTREKLFF. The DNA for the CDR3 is TGTGCCAGCAGTTTAGTCACCCGAGAAAAACTGTTTTTT.

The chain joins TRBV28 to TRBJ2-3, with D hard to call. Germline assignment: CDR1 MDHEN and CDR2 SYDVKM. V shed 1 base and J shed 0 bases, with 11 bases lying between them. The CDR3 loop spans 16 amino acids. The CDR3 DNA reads TGTGCCAGCAGTTTATACCGAGTGACTAGCACAGATACGCAGTATTTT. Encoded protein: CASSLYRVTSTDTQYF.

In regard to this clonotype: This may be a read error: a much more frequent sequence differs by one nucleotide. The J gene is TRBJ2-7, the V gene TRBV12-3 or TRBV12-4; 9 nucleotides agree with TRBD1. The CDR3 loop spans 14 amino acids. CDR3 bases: TGTGCCTGCAGTCCCGGGACAGGGACCCTCCCGCAGTACTTC. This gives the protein CACSPGTGTLPQYF.

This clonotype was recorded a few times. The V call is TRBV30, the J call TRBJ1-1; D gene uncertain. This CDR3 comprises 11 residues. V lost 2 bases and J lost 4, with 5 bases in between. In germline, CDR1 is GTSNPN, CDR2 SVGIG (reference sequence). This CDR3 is CAWSPATEAFF. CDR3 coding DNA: TGTGCCTGGAGTCCGGCCACTGAAGCTTTCTTT.

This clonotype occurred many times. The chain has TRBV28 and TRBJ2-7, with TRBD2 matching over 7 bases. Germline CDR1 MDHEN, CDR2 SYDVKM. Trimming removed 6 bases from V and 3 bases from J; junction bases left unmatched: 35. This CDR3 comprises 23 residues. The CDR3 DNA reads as TGTGCCAGCAGCCCATCGACTAGCCGCGGACCATCCTACTGGAGTCGGACCGACTACGAGCAGTACTTC. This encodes CASSPSTSRGPSYWSRTDYEQYF.

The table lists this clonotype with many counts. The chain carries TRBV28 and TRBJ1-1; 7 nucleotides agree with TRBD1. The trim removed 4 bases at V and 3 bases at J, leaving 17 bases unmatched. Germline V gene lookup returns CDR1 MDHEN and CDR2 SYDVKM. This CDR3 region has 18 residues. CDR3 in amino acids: CASSWGLLTGKRDTEAFF. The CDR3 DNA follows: TGTGCCAGCAGTTGGGGGTTGCTGACAGGGAAAAGGGACACTGAAGCTTTCTTT.

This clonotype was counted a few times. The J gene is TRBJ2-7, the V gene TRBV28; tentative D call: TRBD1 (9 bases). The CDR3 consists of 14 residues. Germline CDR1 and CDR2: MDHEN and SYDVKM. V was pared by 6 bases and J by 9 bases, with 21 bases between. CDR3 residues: CASSLAGQGGGQYF. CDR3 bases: TGTGCCAGCAGCTTAGCGGGACAGGGAGGTGGGCAGTACTTC.

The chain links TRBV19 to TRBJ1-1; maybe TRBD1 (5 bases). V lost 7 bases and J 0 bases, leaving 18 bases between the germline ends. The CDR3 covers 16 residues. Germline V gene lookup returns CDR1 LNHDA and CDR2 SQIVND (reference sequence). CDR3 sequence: CASIWSTDILNTEAFF. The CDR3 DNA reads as TGTGCCAGTATCTGGTCTACGGACATTCTGAACACTGAAGCTTTCTTT.

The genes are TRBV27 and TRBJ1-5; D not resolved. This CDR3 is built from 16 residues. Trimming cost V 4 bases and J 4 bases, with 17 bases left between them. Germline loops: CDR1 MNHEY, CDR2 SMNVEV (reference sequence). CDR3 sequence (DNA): TGTGCCAGCAGTTACTATGGGTCCGGATGGAATCAGCCCCAGCATTTT. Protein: CASSYYGSGWNQPQHF.